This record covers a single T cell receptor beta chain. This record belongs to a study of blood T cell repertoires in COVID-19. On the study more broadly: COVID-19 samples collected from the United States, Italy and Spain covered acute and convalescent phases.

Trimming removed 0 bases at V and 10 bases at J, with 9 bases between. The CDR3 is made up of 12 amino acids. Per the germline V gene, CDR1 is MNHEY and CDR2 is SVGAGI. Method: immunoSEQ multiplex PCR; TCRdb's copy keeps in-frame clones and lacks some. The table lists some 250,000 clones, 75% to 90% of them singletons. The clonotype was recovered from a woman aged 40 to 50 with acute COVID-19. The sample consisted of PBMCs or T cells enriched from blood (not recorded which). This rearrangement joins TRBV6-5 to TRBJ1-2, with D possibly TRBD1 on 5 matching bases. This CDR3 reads CASSYSRVDYTF. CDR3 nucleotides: TGTGCCAGCAGTTACTCCAGGGTCGACTACACCTTC.